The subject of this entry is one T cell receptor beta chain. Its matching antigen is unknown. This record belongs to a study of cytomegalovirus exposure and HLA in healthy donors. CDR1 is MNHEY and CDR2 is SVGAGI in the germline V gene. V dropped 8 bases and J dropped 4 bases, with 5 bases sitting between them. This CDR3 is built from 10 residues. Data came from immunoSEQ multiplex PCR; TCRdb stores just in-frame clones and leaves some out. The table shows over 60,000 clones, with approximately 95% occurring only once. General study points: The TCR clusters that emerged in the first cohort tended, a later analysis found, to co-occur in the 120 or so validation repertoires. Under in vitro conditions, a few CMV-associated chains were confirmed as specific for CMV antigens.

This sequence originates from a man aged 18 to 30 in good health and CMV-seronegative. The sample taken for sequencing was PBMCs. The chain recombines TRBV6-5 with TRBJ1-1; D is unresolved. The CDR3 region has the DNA TGTGCCAGCTGGAGCACTGAAGCTTTCTTT. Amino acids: CASWSTEAFF.